Reported below is one T cell receptor beta chain. Its antigen is currently unknown. Data came from immunoSEQ multiplex PCR; TCRdb stores just in-frame clones and leaves some out. The sample contains 70,000 to 95,000 clones, 85% to 90% of which appear only once. Per germline, CDR1 MDHEN and CDR2 SYDVKM. Trimming stripped 5 bases from V and 5 bases from J, with 28 bases between. This CDR3 comprises 19 residues. These data are taken from a study of T cell responses to AZD1222 COVID-19 vaccine. Study-level findings and limits: The donors showed a predominance of white British ancestry and of females, with possible underestimation of clonal diversity. Only six people who got AZD1222 tested seropositive at baseline. Close to half of spike-specific TCRs reportedly recognize unmutated variant regions.

The source material was peripheral blood, sampled on day 0 of MenACWY control vaccination. This chain joins TRBV28 and TRBJ2-1; D may be TRBD2 (6 bases). The sequence came from an adult in good health. The CDR3 protein is CASSLHLTRDLMGHNEQFF. In nucleotides, the CDR3 is TGTGCCAGCAGTCTACACTTAACCAGGGACTTGATGGGGCACAATGAGCAGTTCTTC.